The 16 T cell receptor beta chains given below trace back to one sample, sequenced in a study of cytomegalovirus exposure and HLA in healthy donors. Primers: 60 Vbeta forward and 13 Jbeta reverse. Method: immunoSEQ multiplex PCR; TCRdb's copy keeps in-frame clones and lacks some. There are about 170,000 clones in the sample; around four fifths occur only once, and 13% lies in the top ten. The specimen sequenced was PBMCs. These receptors were obtained from a woman aged 45-65 years in good health and CMV-seropositive.

This chain links TRBV27 with TRBJ2-1, with D perhaps TRBD2 (5 bases). The CDR3 spans 13 residues. The germline V gene encodes CDR1 MNHEY and CDR2 SMNVEV (reference sequence). V lost 2 bases to trimming and J lost 6 bases, with 8 bases between them. Here the CDR3 DNA reads TGTGCCAGCAGTTTACAAGGGAGCAATGAGCAGTTCTTC. It translates to CASSLQGSNEQFF.

The chain uses TRBV11-2 and TRBJ2-1, with D possibly TRBD2 on 7 matching bases. This CDR3 has 16 residues. The V end lost 0 bases, the J end lost 6 bases, and 15 bases lay between the germline ends. Germline V gene data show CDR1 as SGHAT and CDR2 as FQNNGV. DNA for the CDR3: TGTGCCAGCAGCTTAGATTTGGGGGGGGACACCAATGAGCAGTTCTTC. Translating gives CASSLDLGGDTNEQFF.

This chain links TRBV5-1 with TRBJ1-1; 12 nucleotides line up with TRBD1. Trimming cost V 3 bases and J 3 bases; bases outside gene matches: 9. This CDR3 spans 17 amino acids. Per the germline V gene, CDR1 is SGHRS and CDR2 is YFSETQ. The DNA for the CDR3 is TGCGCCAGCAGCTCCCGGGACAGGGGGCTGAGTCACACTGAAGCTTTCTTT. Amino acid sequence: CASSSRDRGLSHTEAFF. Variable domain in full (rest from reference TRBV5-1 and TRBJ1-1): KAGVTQTPRYLIKTRGQQVTLSCSPISGHRSVSWYQQTPGQGLQFLFEYFSETQRNKGNFPGRFSGRQFSNSRSEMNVSTLELGDSALYLCASSSRDRGLSHTEAFFGQGTRLTVV.

V usage is TRBV9 and J usage is TRBJ1-5, with 7 nucleotides matching TRBD1. The germline CDR1 and CDR2 sequences are SGDLS and YYNGEE. Losses at the gene ends were 7 bases for V and 3 bases for J; bases not matched to a gene: 4. The CDR3 consists of 13 residues. The CDR3 spells CASGTGDNQPQHF. The CDR3 nucleotides read TGTGCCAGCGGAACAGGGGACAATCAGCCCCAGCATTTT.

V usage is TRBV10-3 and J usage is TRBJ2-7; 10 nucleotides agree with TRBD1. The germline CDR1 and CDR2 sequences are ENHRY and SYGVKD. The V and J ends lost 4 bases and 2 bases, in that order; junction bases with no gene match: 8. This CDR3 has 16 amino acids. CDR3 residues: CAISGKGQGTTYEQYF. In nucleotides, the CDR3 is TGTGCCATCAGTGGGAAGGGACAGGGGACAACCTACGAGCAGTACTTC.

This chain uses TRBV6-1 with TRBJ2-5; D is possibly TRBD2 (5 bases). Germline V gene sequence: CDR1 MNHNS, CDR2 SASEGT. This CDR3 region has 11 residues. Trimming stripped 7 bases from V and 7 bases from J, with 10 bases between. The DNA for the CDR3 is TGTGCCAGCACCTCCGCGGGGACCCAGTACTTC. It encodes CASTSAGTQYF.

The V gene is TRBV6-6, the J gene TRBJ1-3, with a possible D match to TRBD1 (6 bases). Per the germline V gene, CDR1 is MNHNY and CDR2 is SVGAGI (reference sequence). This CDR3 contains 15 residues. V was pared by 0 bases and J by 4 bases, with 10 bases between. CDR3 DNA: TGTGCCAGCAGTTACTCGGGGGGGGCGGGAAACACCATATATTTT. Translation gives CASSYSGGAGNTIYF.

This clone was seen only a few times. The chain employs TRBV2 and TRBJ1-2; no reliable D call. V was shortened by 3 bases and J by 2 bases, with 4 bases between the two germline ends. This CDR3 is 12 amino acids long. CDR1 is SNHLY, CDR2 FYNNEI, per germline. The CDR3 region has the DNA TGTGCCAGCAGTGATGAGAACTATGGCTACACCTTC. This translates into CASSDENYGYTF.

This clone was seen only a few times. The gene calls are TRBV2 and TRBJ2-5; TRBD1 aligns across 11 bases. The DNA end is a closer match to TRBJ2-7, so the J assignment may be wrong. This CDR3 comprises 14 residues. CDR1 and CDR2 from the germline V gene are SNHLY and FYNNEI. In nucleotides, the CDR3 is TGTGCCACAGACCCGGGACAGGGGGAGTACGAGCAGTACTTC. This translates into CATDPGQGEYEQYF.

This clone was counted once. The J gene is TRBJ1-6, the V gene TRBV6-6; tentative D call: TRBD1 (5 bases). The germline V and J ends were trimmed by 5 bases and 8 bases, with 19 bases remaining between them. The CDR3 is 16 amino acids. Germline V lookup: CDR1 MNHNY, CDR2 SVGAGI (reference sequence). Here the CDR3 DNA reads TGTGCCAGCAGTCCCCGTGGAGGGGATTATGATTCACCCCTCCACTTT. Amino acids: CASSPRGGDYDSPLHF.

The chain recombines TRBV4-1 with TRBJ2-1; 11 bases fit TRBD1. The CDR3 totals 15 residues. V lost 1 base and J lost 9; bases outside the gene matches: 5. Germline CDR1 and CDR2: MGHRA and YSYEKL. The CDR3 region is CASSQVPGTGGEQFF. The CDR3 nucleotides are TGCGCCAGCAGCCAAGTCCCCGGGACAGGGGGTGAGCAGTTCTTC.

The chain uses TRBV10-1 and TRBJ2-3; maybe TRBD1 (5 bases). The CDR3 contains 15 residues. V was clipped by 3 bases and J by 0 bases, with 10 bases between them. Germline-derived CDR1 and CDR2 are WNHNN and SYGVQD (reference sequence). The CDR3 region is CASSDTGPSTDTQYF. CDR3 DNA: TGCGCCAGCAGTGATACAGGCCCTAGCACAGATACGCAGTATTTT.

The genes are TRBV5-1 and TRBJ2-7; a possible D gene is TRBD1 (5 bases). The V gene lost 2 bases and the J gene lost 3 bases, with 6 bases spanning the gap. CDR1 and CDR2 from the germline V gene are SGHRS and YFSETQ. This CDR3 contains 12 residues. CDR3 residues: CASSLTGYEQYF. DNA of the CDR3: TGCGCCAGCAGCTTAACAGGCTACGAGCAGTACTTC.

This clone was observed a single time. This chain joins TRBV5-4 and TRBJ1-6; a possible D gene is TRBD1 (6 bases). The V end was cut by 0 bases, the J end by 0 bases, with 10 bases between. The CDR3 totals 17 residues. Germline values: CDR1 SGHNT, CDR2 YYREEE (reference sequence). The DNA of the CDR3 is TGTGCCAGCAGCTTGGGAGGGGGTAGCTCCTATAATTCACCCCTCCACTTT. Its protein product is CASSLGGGSSYNSPLHF.

In this sample, this clone turned up once. The genes are TRBV6-1 and TRBJ2-7; TRBD2 matches at 7 bases. The CDR3 covers 18 residues. Germline values: CDR1 MNHNS, CDR2 SASEGT. Trimming took 2 bases from V and 1 from J; bases not matched to a gene: 14. As DNA, the CDR3 is TGTGCCAGCAGTGAACTTCTGACCGCCGGGGGGAGGTCCTACGAGCAGTACTTC. As protein: CASSELLTAGGRSYEQYF.

V gene TRBV7-8 combines with J gene TRBJ2-7; TRBD1 might be the D (5 bases). In germline, CDR1 is SGHVS, CDR2 FQNEAQ. V was clipped by 1 base and J by 2 bases, with 12 bases between them. CDR3 size: 15 residues. CDR3 in DNA: TGTGCCAGCAGCTTAGGGGGAACAGGTCCCTACGAGCAGTACTTC. Its translation: CASSLGGTGPYEQYF.